A single sample gave rise to the 2 T cell receptor beta chains below, sequenced in a study of technical replicates of blood from a handful of donors. The assay was immunoSEQ multiplex PCR, and TCRdb's table has in-frame clones only and misses some. The sample records roughly 80,000 clones, around nine tenths being singletons. Material: T cells isolated from PBMCs. These receptor sequences come from a human donor in good health.

This chain uses TRBV25-1 with TRBJ2-1; 10 bases are a match to TRBD2. Germline CDR1 and CDR2: MGHDK and SYGVNS. V gave up 2 bases and J gave up 5 bases; unmatched junction bases: 3. This CDR3 has 15 residues. The CDR3, as DNA: TGTGCCAGCAGTGAACAGCGGGAGGGTCACAATGAGCAGTTCTTC. It yields the protein CASSEQREGHNEQFF.

The V gene is TRBV12-5, the J gene TRBJ1-5; a possible D gene is TRBD1 (6 bases). CDR1 and CDR2 (germline): LGHNT, FRNRAP. V lost 1 base and J 6 bases, leaving 10 bases between the germline ends. The CDR3 contains 14 residues. The CDR3 bases are TGTGCTAGTGGTTTGGCAGGGGTGGGTCAGCCCCAGCATTTT. This translates into CASGLAGVGQPQHF.